Listed below are T cell receptor beta chains from one sample, sequenced in a study of CD8 T cells in Susac syndrome. Each CDR3 protein is one row after TCRdb ran MiXCR on the immunoSEQ multiplex PCR reads. The top ten clones hold roughly 0.31% of a sample with tens of thousands of distinct CDR3 sequences, around 94% of them seen once. Material: CD4+ T cells from PBMCs. Receptor source: a human donor with Susac syndrome. CDR3s include the opening cysteine and the closing phenylalanine or tryptophan. D genes are given only for firm matches. Expanded clones are given a class, and other clones once, few, many or no size at all.

>once|TRBD1|TRBJ1-6|TRBV12-3/TRBV12-4
CASSKTGGDSPLHF
TGTGCCAGCAGCAAGACAGGGGGGGATTCACCCCTCCACTTT
>NA|NA|TRBJ2-7|TRBV28
CASSSPGNAYEQYF
TGTGCCAGCAGTTCCCCGGGGAACGCCTACGAGCAGTACTTC
>NA|NA|TRBJ1-5|TRBV10-3
CATKGVDSNQPQHF
TGTGCCACCAAAGGGGTTGATAGCAATCAGCCCCAGCATTTT
>NA|NA|TRBJ2-3|TRBV5-1
CASSLVDTATDTQYF
TGCGCCAGCAGCTTGGTGGACACCGCCACAGATACGCAGTATTTT
>NA|NA|TRBJ2-5|TRBV29-1
CSTGHGSWETQYF
TGCAGTACGGGACACGGTTCGTGGGAGACCCAGTACTTC
>NA|NA|TRBJ2-5|TRBV6-2/TRBV6-3
CASSYSGRGETQYF
TGTGCCAGCAGTTACTCCGGCAGGGGAGAGACCCAGTACTTC
>NA|NA|TRBJ1-5|TRBV2
CASSENQPQHF
TGTGCCAGCAGTGAAAATCAGCCCCAGCATTTT
>NA|NA|TRBJ1-1|TRBV19
CASSIGGQTMNTEAFF
TGTGCCAGTAGTATAGGTGGACAGACCATGAACACTGAAGCTTTCTTT
>NA|TRBD1|TRBJ2-7|TRBV30
CAWSIVGQGAYEQYF
TGTGCCTGGAGTATTGTGGGACAGGGGGCCTACGAGCAGTACTTC
>NA|NA|TRBJ2-4|TRBV12-3/TRBV12-4
CASSLKVMGEAKNIQYF
TGTGCCAGCAGTTTAAAGGTGATGGGGGAAGCCAAAAACATTCAGTACTTC
>NA|NA|TRBJ2-7|TRBV5-6
CASRSSHYEQYF
TGTGCCAGCAGGTCCTCACACTACGAGCAGTACTTC
>NA|NA|TRBJ1-1|TRBV29-1
CNPPAREAEAFF
TGCAACCCACCGGCGAGGGAGGCTGAAGCTTTCTTT
>NA|TRBD1|TRBJ2-7|TRBV20-1
CSATGTGWSYEQYF
TGCAGTGCAACCGGGACAGGGTGGTCCTACGAGCAGTACTTC
>NA|TRBD1|TRBJ1-5|TRBV29-1
CSVGTGNQPQHF
TGCAGCGTCGGGACAGGGAATCAGCCCCAGCATTTT
>NA|NA|TRBJ1-6|TRBV7-2
CASSPMWGANSPLHF
TGTGCCAGCAGTCCAATGTGGGGAGCTAATTCACCCCTCCACTTT
>NA|NA|TRBJ1-5|TRBV28
CASRQIQPQHF
TGTGCCAGCAGGCAGATTCAGCCCCAGCATTTT
>NA|TRBD1|TRBJ1-1|TRBV20-1
CSARGTGVGGTEAFF
TGCAGTGCTAGGGGGACAGGGGTGGGTGGCACTGAAGCTTTCTTT
>NA|TRBD2|TRBJ2-1|TRBV20-1
CSASIAGVYNEQFF
TGCAGTGCTTCTATAGCGGGGGTATACAATGAGCAGTTCTTC
>NA|NA|TRBJ1-2|TRBV18
CASSLYTAGNRYGYTF
TGTGCCAGCTCACTCTATACCGCGGGGAACCGCTATGGCTACACCTTC
>few|TRBD2|TRBJ2-1|TRBV11-2
CASSPTSGEQFF
TGTGCCAGCAGCCCGACTAGCGGTGAGCAGTTCTTC
>NA|TRBD2|TRBJ2-2|TRBV20-1
CSAREQWRLAGGGNTGELFF
TGCAGTGCTAGAGAACAATGGAGACTAGCGGGGGGAGGAAACACCGGGGAGCTGTTTTTT
>NA|NA|TRBJ1-6|TRBV30
CARYPPLHF
TGTGCCCGGTATCCACCCCTCCACTTT
>NA|NA|TRBJ2-3|TRBV10-3
CANSGGPGDTQYF
TGTGCCAATTCCGGGGGGCCGGGAGATACGCAGTATTTT
>NA|TRBD2|TRBJ2-3|TRBV4-3
CASSPQASGDSSTDTQYF
TGCGCCAGCAGCCCCCAGGCTAGCGGGGATTCTAGCACAGATACGCAGTATTTT
>NA|NA|TRBJ1-5|TRBV5-5
CASSFGDNQPQHF
TGTGCCAGCAGCTTCGGAGACAATCAGCCCCAGCATTTT
>NA|TRBD1|TRBJ2-5|TRBV6-6
CASSPPRTGYLETQYF
TGTGCCAGCAGCCCACCCCGGACAGGGTATTTGGAGACCCAGTACTTC